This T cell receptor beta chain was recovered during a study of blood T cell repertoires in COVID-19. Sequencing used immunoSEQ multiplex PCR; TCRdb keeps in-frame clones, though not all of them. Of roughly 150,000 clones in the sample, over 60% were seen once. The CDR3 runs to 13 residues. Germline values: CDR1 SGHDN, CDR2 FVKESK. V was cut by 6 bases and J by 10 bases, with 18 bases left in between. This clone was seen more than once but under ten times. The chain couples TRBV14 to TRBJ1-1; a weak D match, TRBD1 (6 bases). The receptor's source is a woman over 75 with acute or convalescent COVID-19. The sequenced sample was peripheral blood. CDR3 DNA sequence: TGTGCCAGCAGGATGGGAGGGGGAAATCGAGCTTTCTTT. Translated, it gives CASRMGGGNRAFF. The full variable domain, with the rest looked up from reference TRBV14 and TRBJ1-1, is EAGVTQFPSHSVIEKGQTVTLRCDPISGHDNLYWYRRVMGKEIKFLLHFVKESKQDESGMPNNRFLAERTGGTYSTLKVQPAELEDSGVYFCASRMGGGNRAFFGQGTRLTVV.